What follows are 13 T cell receptor beta chains derived from one specimen sequenced in a study of T-cell reconstitution after alpha-beta-depleted transplantation in children. Unique molecular identifiers were built into the TCRbeta library. TCRdb independently ran MiXCR on the PCR reads; one entry per CDR3 protein. This sample has a few hundred thousand distinct CDR3 sequences; roughly 25% occur once, and the top ten carry about 5%. The specimen was PBMCs, mostly from graft donor cells, collected 360 days after TCRalphabeta/CD19-depleted stem cell transplant. Receptor source: a female patient between 2 and 15 years old who had a stem cell transplant for congenital amegakaryocytic thrombocytopenia, so the T cells may come from the graft donor.

The table lists this clonotype with many counts. The chain is built from TRBV4-1 and TRBJ2-2; D ambiguous. Deletions cut 6 bases from V and 2 bases from J, with 10 bases between. This CDR3 region has 14 residues. Germline V gene data show CDR1 as MGHRA and CDR2 as YSYEKL. As DNA, the CDR3 is TGCGCCAGCAGGGGAAACAGTAACACCGGGGAGCTGTTTTTT. It yields the protein CASRGNSNTGELFF.

Details on this clonotype: This could be a read error, since a much larger clone is one nucleotide away. This chain uses TRBV14 with TRBJ2-7, with no clear D. The CDR3 loop spans 14 amino acids. In germline, CDR1 is SGHDN, CDR2 FVKESK. As DNA, the CDR3 is TGTGCCAGCGGCCAAGGTCTCTACGCCTACGAGCAGTACTTC. This codes for CASGQGLYAYEQYF.

This clonotype was counted a few times. J is TRBJ2-3 and V is TRBV27; D is perhaps TRBD2 (7 bases). Trimming left V 3 bases short and J 6 bases short, with 22 bases between. Looked up from germline, CDR1 is MNHEY and CDR2 is SMNVEV (reference sequence). The CDR3 is 17 residues long. The CDR3 reads CASSFRTGGLSVDTQYF. The CDR3 coding sequence is TGTGCCAGCAGTTTTCGCACGGGGGGCCTTTCCGTCGATACGCAGTATTTT.

This clonotype was seen only a few times. CDR3 nucleotides: TGCGCCAGCAGCTTGTCCCAAAGCTACGAGCAGTACTTC. Its protein is CASSLSQSYEQYF. The V gene is TRBV5-1, the J gene TRBJ2-7, with D uncertain. The CDR3 covers 13 residues. V shed 1 base and J shed 3 bases, with 8 bases lying between them. Germline V gives CDR1 SGHRS, CDR2 YFSETQ.

This clonotype was observed a few times. This chain links TRBV20-1 with TRBJ2-3, with 12 bases matching TRBD2. Germline-derived CDR1 and CDR2 are DFQATT and SNEGSKA (reference sequence). The CDR3 has 16 residues. Trimming removed 0 bases from V and 1 base from J; junction bases left unmatched: 2. CDR3 nucleotide sequence: TGCAGTGCTAGAGAGTCTAGCGGGGGGGGCACAGATACGCAGTATTTT. Translated, it gives CSARESSGGGTDTQYF.

The table lists this clonotype with a few counts. This chain joins TRBV6-2 or TRBV6-3 and TRBJ2-1; 7 bases are shared with TRBD2. The germline V gene has CDR1 MNHEY and CDR2 SVGEGT. With V trimmed by 6 bases and J by 3 bases, 23 bases remained unmatched. CDR3 length: 20 residues. CDR3 amino acids: CASSRERASGRPIRYNEQFF. CDR3 DNA: TGTGCCAGCAGCAGGGAGCGGGCTAGCGGAAGGCCGATTCGCTACAATGAGCAGTTCTTC.

This sequence joins TRBV25-1 and TRBJ1-2, with D unclear. CDR1 MGHDK and CDR2 SYGVNS come from the germline V gene. With 4 bases removed from V and 2 bases from J, the gap between germline ends came to 8 bases. This CDR3 is built from 13 residues. CDR3 protein: CASSVVGNYGYTF. In nucleotides, the CDR3 is TGTGCCAGCAGTGTTGTGGGGAACTATGGCTACACCTTC.

This clonotype was seen more than once but under ten times. The V call is TRBV7-9, the J call TRBJ1-2, with D perhaps matching TRBD1 (6 bases). The CDR3 runs 13 residues. The V gene's germline CDR1 is SEHNR and CDR2 FQNEAQ (reference sequence). Trimming cost V 2 bases and J 2 bases, with 6 bases left between them. For the CDR3, the DNA is TGTGCCAGCAGCTTACAGGGGAACTATGGCTACACCTTC. Amino acid sequence: CASSLQGNYGYTF.

A few counts support this clonotype. The chain links TRBV28 to TRBJ2-7; D is unclear. The V and J ends lost 3 bases and 4 bases respectively, with 10 bases between them. CDR3 length: 13 residues. CDR1 is MDHEN, CDR2 SYDVKM, per germline. CDR3 sequence (DNA): TGTGCCAGCAGTTTCCAGGAGTCGTACGAGCAGTACTTC. It encodes CASSFQESYEQYF.

V and J are TRBV10-3 and TRBJ1-5, with no clear D. The germline V gene has CDR1 ENHRY and CDR2 SYGVKD. V was shortened by 1 base and J by 0 bases, with 4 bases between the two germline ends. The CDR3 length is 14 residues. CDR3 in amino acids: CAISELYSNQPQHF. The CDR3, as DNA: TGTGCCATCAGTGAGTTATATAGCAATCAGCCCCAGCATTTT.

This clonotype was seen more than once but under ten times. Relative to the germline gene, one junction end is altered; a read error may explain this. The V and J genes are TRBV30 and TRBJ2-3; 10 bases map to TRBD1. The CDR3 length is 13 residues. The germline gives CDR1 GTSNPN, CDR2 SVGIG (reference sequence). The CDR3: CAWTGQGTDTQYF. CDR3 DNA: TGTGCTTGGACGGGACAGGGGACAGATACGCAGTATTTT.

This clonotype appeared many times. CDR3 sequence: CASSPSGDTQYF. The CDR3 region has the DNA TGTGCCAGCAGTCCATCCGGGGATACGCAGTATTTT. The V call is TRBV12-3 or TRBV12-4, the J call TRBJ2-3; D unclear. The CDR3 has 12 amino acids. V gave up 5 bases and J gave up 6 bases, with 9 bases separating them.

This clonotype was observed a handful of times. The J gene is TRBJ2-5, the V gene TRBV25-1; 9 bases fit TRBD2. The CDR3 loop spans 16 amino acids. Germline-derived CDR1 and CDR2 are MGHDK and SYGVNS. J gave up 4 bases and V 7 bases, and 13 bases lay outside the gene matches. CDR3 nucleotides: TGTGCCAGCACCCCCAGCGGGGGGCGGGGTCGAGAGACCCAGTACTTC. It encodes CASTPSGGRGRETQYF.